This T cell receptor beta chain comes out of a study of human T cells and chemical hapten exposure. Study at large: After 6 days, upper back 0.01% DPC patch tests were scored. Study conclusions and caveats: All donors were alopecia patients, so their immunity may differ from that of healthy people. Relative to controls, expanded TCRs formed significantly more large CDR3 similarity clusters.

Time point here: patch test 1, 2 weeks after DPC sensitization. Treatment indicated: therapeutic diphenylcyclopropenone sensitization with weekly scalp DPC. Extraction yielded total RNA from whole blood (unfractionated). The length of the CDR3 is 14 residues. Germline CDR1 reads SGHTA; CDR2 reads FQGNSA. The V and J ends lost 0 bases and 4 bases, in that order; junction bases with no gene match: 2. TCRdb itself ran the RACE reads through MiXCR, one entry per CDR3 protein. The sample gives 40,000 to 50,000 distinct CDR3 sequences, approximately 3.6% of which show up once; about 26% is in the top ten. This clonotype was picked up a small number of times. Its antigen is unidentified.

This sequence joins TRBV7-2 and TRBJ2-5, with 7 bases that match TRBD1. Sequenced material: whole blood, taken in connection with sensitization to the hapten diphenylcyclopropenone (DPC). The TCR was taken from a man in his fifties or sixties with alopecia areata. Some clones in this sample may be carry-over from other donors' samples. CDR3 in DNA: TGTGCCAGCAGCTTAGCGACAGGGCCAGAGACCCAGTACTTC. Its translation: CASSLATGPETQYF.